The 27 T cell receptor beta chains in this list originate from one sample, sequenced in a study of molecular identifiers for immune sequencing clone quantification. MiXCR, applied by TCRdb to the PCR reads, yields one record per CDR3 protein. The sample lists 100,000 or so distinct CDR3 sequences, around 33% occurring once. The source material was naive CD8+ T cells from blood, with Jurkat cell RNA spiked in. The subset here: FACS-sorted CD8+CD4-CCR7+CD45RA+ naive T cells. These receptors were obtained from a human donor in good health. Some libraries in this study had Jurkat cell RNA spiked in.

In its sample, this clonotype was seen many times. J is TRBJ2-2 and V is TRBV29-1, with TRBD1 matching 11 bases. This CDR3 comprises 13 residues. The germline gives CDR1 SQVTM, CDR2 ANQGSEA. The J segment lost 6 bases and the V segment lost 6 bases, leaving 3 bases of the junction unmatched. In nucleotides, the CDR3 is TGCAGCGTGGAGGGACAGGGGGCCGGGGAGCTGTTTTTT. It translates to CSVEGQGAGELFF.

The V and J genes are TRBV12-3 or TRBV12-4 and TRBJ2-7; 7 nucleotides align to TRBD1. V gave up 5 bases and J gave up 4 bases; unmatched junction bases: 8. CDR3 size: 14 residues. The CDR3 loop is CASSHGQDSYEQYF. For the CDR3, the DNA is TGTGCCAGCAGTCACGGACAGGACTCATACGAGCAGTACTTC.

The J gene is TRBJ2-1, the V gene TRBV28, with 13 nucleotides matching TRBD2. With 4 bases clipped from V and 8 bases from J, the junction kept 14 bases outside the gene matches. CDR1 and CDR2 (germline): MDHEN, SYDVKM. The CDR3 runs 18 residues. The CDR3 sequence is CASSSPRTSGREYYEQFF. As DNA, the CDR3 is TGTGCCAGCAGTTCTCCGAGGACTAGCGGGAGAGAATACTATGAGCAGTTCTTC.

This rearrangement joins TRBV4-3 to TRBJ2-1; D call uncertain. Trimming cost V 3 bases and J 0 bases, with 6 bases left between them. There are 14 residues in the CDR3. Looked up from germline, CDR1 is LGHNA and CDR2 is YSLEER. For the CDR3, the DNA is TGCGCCAGCAGCCATACCCGCTCCTACAATGAGCAGTTCTTC. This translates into CASSHTRSYNEQFF.

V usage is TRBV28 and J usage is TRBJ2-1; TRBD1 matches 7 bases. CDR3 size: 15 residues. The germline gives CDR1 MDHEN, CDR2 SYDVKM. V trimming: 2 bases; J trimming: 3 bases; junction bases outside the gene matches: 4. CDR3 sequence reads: CASSLDRAFYNEQFF. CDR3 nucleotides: TGTGCCAGCAGTTTAGACAGGGCATTCTACAATGAGCAGTTCTTC.

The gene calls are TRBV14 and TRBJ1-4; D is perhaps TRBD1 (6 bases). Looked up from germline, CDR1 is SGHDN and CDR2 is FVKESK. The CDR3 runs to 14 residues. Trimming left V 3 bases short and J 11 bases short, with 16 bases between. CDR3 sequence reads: CASSHTQGIEKLFF. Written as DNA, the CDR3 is TGTGCCAGCAGCCATACCCAGGGGATCGAGAAACTGTTTTTT.

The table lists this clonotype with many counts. The CDR3 region is CASKYGGLINQPQHF. CDR3 DNA sequence: TGTGCCAGCAAGTATGGGGGACTGATTAATCAGCCCCAGCATTTT. V usage is TRBV6-2 or TRBV6-3 and J usage is TRBJ1-5; D perhaps matches TRBD1 (5 bases). The V end lost 7 bases, the J end lost 4 bases, and 17 bases lay between the germline ends. Germline V gives CDR1 MNHEY, CDR2 SVGEGT. This CDR3 has 15 residues.

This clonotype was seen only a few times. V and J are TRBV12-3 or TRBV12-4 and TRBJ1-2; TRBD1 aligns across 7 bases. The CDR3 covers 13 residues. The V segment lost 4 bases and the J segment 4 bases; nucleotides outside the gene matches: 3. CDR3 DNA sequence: TGTGCCAGCAGTTCCACAGGGGCCTATGGCTACACCTTC. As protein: CASSSTGAYGYTF.

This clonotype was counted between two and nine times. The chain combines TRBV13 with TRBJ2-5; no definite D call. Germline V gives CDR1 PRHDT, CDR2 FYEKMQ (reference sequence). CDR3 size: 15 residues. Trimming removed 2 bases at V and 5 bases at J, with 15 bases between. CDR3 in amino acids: CASSLRLVVAETQYF. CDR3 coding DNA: TGTGCCAGCAGCTTAAGGCTAGTCGTCGCGGAGACCCAGTACTTC. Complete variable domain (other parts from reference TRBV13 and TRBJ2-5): AAGVIQSPRHLIKEKRETATLKCYPIPRHDTVYWYQQGPGQDPQFLISFYEKMQSDKGSIPDRFSAQQFSDYHSELNMSSLELGDSALYFCASSLRLVVAETQYFGPGTRLLVL.

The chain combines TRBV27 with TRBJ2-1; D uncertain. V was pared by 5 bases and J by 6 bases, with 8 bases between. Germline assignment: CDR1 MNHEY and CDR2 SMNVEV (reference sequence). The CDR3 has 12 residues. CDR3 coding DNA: TGTGCCAGCAGTCTAGGGTCCAATGAGCAGTTCTTC. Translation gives CASSLGSNEQFF.

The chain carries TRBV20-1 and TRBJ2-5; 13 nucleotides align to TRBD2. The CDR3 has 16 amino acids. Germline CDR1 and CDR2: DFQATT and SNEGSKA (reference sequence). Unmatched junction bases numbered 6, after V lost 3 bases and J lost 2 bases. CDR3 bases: TGCAGTGCTAGGATGGGACTAGCGGGATCACAAGAGACCCAGTACTTC. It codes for CSARMGLAGSQETQYF.

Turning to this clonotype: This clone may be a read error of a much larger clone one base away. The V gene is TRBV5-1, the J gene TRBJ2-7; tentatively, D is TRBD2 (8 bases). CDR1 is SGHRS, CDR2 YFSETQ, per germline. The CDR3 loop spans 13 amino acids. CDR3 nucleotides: TGCGCCAGCAGCCTTCGACAGGGCCGGCGGGAGGCCTTC. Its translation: CASSLRQGRREAF.

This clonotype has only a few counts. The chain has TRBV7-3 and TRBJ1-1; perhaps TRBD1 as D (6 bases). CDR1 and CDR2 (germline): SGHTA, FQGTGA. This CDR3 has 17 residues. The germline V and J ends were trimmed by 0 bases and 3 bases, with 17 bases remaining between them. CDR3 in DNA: TGTGCCAGCAGCTTAACGGGTAGGGGGGGCGCCGACACTGAAGCTTTCTTT. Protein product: CASSLTGRGGADTEAFF.

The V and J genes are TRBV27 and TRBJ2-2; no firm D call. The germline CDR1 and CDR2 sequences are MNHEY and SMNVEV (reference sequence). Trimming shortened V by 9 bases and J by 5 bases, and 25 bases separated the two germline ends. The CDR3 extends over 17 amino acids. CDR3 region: CASTSRPRNLGTGELFF. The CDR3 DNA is TGTGCCAGTACCTCCCGGCCGAGGAATTTAGGGACCGGGGAGCTGTTTTTT.

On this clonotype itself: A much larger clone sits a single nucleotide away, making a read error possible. CDR3 amino acids: CASNQRGGATDTQYF. The CDR3, as DNA: TGCGCCAGCAACCAGCGGGGGGGCGCGACAGATACGCAGTATTTT. The rearrangement uses TRBV5-1 and TRBJ2-3; 10 bases agree with TRBD2. Germline trimming cut 6 bases from V and 3 bases from J; bases unmatched to any gene: 7. The CDR3 totals 15 residues. Germline V CDR1 and CDR2: SGHRS, YFSETQ.

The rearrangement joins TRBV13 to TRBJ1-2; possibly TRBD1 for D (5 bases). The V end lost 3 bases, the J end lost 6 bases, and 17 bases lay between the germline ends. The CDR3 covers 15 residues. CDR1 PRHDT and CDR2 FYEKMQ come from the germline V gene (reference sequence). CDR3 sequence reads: CASSFPGRQRHGYTF. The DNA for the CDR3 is TGTGCCAGCAGCTTTCCGGGACGGCAAAGGCATGGCTACACCTTC.

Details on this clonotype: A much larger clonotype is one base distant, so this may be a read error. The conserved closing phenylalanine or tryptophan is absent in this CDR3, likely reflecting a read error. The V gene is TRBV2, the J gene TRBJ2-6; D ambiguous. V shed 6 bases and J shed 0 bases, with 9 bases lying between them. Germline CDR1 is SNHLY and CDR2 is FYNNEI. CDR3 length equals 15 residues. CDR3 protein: CASSAWFSGANVLTI. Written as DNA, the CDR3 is TGTGCCAGCAGCGCTTGGTTCTCTGGGGCCAACGTCCTGACTATC.

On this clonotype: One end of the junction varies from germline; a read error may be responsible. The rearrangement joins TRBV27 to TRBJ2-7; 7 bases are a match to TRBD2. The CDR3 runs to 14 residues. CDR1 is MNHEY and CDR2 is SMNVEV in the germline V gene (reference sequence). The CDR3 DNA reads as TGTGCCAGCAGATTATATGCGGGAGCCTACGAGCAGTACTTC. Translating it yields CASRLYAGAYEQYF.

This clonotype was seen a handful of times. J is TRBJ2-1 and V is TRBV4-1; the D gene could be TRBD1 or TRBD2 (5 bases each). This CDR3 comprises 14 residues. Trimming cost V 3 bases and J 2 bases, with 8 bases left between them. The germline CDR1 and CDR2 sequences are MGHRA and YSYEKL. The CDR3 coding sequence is TGCGCCAGCAGCCACAAGGGACCCTACAATGAGCAGTTCTTC. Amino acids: CASSHKGPYNEQFF.

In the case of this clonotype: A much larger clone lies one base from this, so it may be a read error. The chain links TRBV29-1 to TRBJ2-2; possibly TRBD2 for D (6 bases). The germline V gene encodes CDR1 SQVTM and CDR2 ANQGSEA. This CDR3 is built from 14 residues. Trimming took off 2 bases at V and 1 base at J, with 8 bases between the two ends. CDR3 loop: CSVEPGLNTGELFF. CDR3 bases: TGCAGCGTTGAACCGGGACTGAACACCGGGGAGCTGTTTTTT.

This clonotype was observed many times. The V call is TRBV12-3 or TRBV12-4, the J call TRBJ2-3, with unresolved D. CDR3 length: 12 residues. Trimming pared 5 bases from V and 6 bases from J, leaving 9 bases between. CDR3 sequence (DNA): TGTGCCAGCAGTCGAGAATTGGATACGCAGTATTTT. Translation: CASSRELDTQYF.

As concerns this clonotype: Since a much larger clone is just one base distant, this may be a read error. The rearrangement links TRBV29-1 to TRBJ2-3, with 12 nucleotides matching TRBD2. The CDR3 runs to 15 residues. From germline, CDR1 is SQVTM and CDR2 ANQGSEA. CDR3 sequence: CSVELAGGPVDAQYF. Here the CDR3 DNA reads TGCAGCGTTGAACTAGCGGGAGGGCCGGTAGATGCGCAGTATTTT.

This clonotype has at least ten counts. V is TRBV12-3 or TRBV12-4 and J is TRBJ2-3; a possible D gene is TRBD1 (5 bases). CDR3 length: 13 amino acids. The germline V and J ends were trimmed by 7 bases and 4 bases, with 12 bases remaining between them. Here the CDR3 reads CASTLGVPDTQYF. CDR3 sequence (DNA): TGTGCCAGCACCCTAGGGGTGCCAGATACGCAGTATTTT.

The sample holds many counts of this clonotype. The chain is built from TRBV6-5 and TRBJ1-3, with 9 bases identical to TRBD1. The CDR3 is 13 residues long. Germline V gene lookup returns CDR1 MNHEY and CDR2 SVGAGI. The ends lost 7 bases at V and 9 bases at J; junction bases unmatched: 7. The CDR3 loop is CASTGGTGTTIYF. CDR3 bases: TGTGCCAGCACGGGCGGGACAGGGACCACCATATATTTT.

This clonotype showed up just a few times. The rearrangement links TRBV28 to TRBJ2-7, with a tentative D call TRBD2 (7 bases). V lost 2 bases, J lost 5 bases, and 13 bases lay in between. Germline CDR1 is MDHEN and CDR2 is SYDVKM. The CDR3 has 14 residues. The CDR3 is CASSLRGADDEQYF. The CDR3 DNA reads TGTGCCAGCAGTTTACGGGGGGCAGACGACGAGCAGTACTTC.

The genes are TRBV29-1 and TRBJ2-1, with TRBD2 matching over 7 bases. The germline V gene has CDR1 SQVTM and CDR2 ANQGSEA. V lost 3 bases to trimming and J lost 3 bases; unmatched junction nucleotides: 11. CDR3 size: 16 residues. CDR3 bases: TGCAGCGTTGAGTTACCGGCGGGAGCCCACTACAATGAGCAGTTCTTC. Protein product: CSVELPAGAHYNEQFF.

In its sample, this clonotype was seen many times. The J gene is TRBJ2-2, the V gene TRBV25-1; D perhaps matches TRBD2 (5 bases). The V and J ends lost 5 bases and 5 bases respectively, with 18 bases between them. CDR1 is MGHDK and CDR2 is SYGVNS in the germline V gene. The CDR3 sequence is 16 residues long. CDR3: CASSPRASRGTGELFF. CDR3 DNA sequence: TGTGCCAGCAGTCCTAGGGCCTCGCGAGGGACCGGGGAGCTGTTTTTT. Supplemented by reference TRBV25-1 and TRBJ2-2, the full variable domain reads EADIYQTPRYLVIGTGKKITLECSQTMGHDKMYWYQQDPGMELHLIHYSYGVNSTEKGDLSSESTVSRIRTEHFPLTLESARPSHTSQYLCASSPRASRGTGELFFGEGSRLTVL.